Below, one T cell receptor (beta chain) is given with its context. The ends were cut back, 6 bases at V and 3 bases at J, with 18 bases in the middle. The germline V gene has CDR1 MDHEN and CDR2 SYDVKM. CDR3 length equals 16 residues. The data originate from a study of blood T cell repertoires in COVID-19. Study in general: Samples taken during acute and convalescent COVID-19 were collected in the United States, Italy and Spain. From T cells, B-cell-depleted T cells, or PBMCs came the material, which was cDNA or gDNA.

Original methodology: Amplification of reference gene primers was used by the study to estimate nucleated cell counts. Clones were sequenced by immunoSEQ multiplex PCR, and TCRdb holds only the in-frame ones, with some missing. V, J and clone size were drawn from that table, and D and trimming were deduced from the DNA. The sample shows some 96,000 clones, around 90% of them seen only once. This clonotype was sampled from a human donor in a cohort sampled during active COVID-19. The rearrangement joins TRBV28 to TRBJ1-5; D is unresolved. The specimen sequenced was peripheral blood. The CDR3 DNA follows: TGTGCCAGCAGCCGCATCAAGCTTACTCTCAATCAGCCCCAGCATTTT. Protein sequence: CASSRIKLTLNQPQHF.